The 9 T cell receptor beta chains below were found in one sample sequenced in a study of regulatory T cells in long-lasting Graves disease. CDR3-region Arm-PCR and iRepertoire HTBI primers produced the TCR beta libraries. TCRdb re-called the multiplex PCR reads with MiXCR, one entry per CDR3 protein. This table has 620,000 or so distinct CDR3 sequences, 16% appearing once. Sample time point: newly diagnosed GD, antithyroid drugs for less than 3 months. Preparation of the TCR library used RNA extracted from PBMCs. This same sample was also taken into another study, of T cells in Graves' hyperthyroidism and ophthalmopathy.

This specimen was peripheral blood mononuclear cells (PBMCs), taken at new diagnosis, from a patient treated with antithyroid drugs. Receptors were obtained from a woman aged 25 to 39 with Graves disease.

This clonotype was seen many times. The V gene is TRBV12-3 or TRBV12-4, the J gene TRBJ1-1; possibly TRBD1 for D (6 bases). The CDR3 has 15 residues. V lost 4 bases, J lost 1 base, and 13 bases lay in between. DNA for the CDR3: TGTGCCAGCAGTTGGTGGGGGGCCACGAACACTGAAGCTTTCTTT. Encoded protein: CASSWWGATNTEAFF.

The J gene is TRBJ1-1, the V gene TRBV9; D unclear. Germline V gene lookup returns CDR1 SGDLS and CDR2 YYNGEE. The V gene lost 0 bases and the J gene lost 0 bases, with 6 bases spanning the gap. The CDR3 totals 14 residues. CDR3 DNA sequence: TGTGCCAGCAGCGTAGCGTCTATGAACACTGAAGCTTTCTTT. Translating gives CASSVASMNTEAFF. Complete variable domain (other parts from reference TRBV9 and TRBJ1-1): DSGVTQTPKHLITATGQRVTLRCSPRSGDLSVYWYQQSLDQGLQFLIQYYNGEERAKGNILERFSAQQFPDLHSELNLSSLELGDSALYFCASSVASMNTEAFFGQGTRLTVV.

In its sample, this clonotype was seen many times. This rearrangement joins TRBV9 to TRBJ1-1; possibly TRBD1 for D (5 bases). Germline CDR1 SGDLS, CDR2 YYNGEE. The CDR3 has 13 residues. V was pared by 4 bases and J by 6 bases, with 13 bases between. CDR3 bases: TGTGCCAGCAGCCCTGCGGCAGGGCCTGAAGCTTTCTTT. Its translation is CASSPAAGPEAFF.

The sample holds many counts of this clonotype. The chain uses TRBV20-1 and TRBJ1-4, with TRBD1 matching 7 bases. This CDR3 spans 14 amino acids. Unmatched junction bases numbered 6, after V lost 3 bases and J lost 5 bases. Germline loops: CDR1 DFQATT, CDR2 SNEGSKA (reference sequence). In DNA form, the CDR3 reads TGCAGTGCTAGGGTGAAACAGGGGAATGAAAAACTGTTTTTT. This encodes CSARVKQGNEKLFF.

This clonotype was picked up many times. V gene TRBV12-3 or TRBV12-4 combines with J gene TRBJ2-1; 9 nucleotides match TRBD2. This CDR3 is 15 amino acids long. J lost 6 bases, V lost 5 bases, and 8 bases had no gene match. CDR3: CASSIDSGGPNEQFF. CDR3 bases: TGTGCCAGCAGTATTGATAGCGGGGGTCCCAATGAGCAGTTCTTC.

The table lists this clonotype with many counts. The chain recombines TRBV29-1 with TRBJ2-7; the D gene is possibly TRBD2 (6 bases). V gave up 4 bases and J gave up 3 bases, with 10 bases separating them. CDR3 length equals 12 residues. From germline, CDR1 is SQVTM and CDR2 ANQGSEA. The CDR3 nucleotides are TGCAGCGTTGTTACCGGGAGCTACGAGCAGTACTTC. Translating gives CSVVTGSYEQYF.

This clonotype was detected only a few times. The CDR3 loop is CASSQDKSGARGETQYF. The CDR3 bases are TGTGCCAGCAGCCAAGATAAATCGGGGGCACGAGGGGAGACCCAGTACTTC. The chain has TRBV14 and TRBJ2-5; TRBD1 or TRBD2 may be the D gene (6 bases each). Trimming cost V 0 bases and J 5 bases, with 19 bases left between them. CDR1 and CDR2 from the germline V gene are SGHDN and FVKESK. This CDR3 has 17 residues.

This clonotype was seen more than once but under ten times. The DNA of the CDR3 is TGTGCCAGCAGCCGATCCGGGACTCCCGGCTACGAGCAGTACTTC. Translating gives CASSRSGTPGYEQYF. The chain uses TRBV11-2 and TRBJ2-7, with TRBD2 as a possible D gene (6 bases). The CDR3 is 15 amino acids. Looked up from germline, CDR1 is SGHAT and CDR2 is FQNNGV. Trimming took 5 bases from V and 3 from J, leaving 17 bases between them.

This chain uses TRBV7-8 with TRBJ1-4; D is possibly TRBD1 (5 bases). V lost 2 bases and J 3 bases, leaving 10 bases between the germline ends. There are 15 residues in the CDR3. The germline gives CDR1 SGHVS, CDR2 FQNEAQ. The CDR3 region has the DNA TGTGCCAGCAGCTTAATAAGGGGCCCTAATGAAAAACTGTTTTTT. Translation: CASSLIRGPNEKLFF.